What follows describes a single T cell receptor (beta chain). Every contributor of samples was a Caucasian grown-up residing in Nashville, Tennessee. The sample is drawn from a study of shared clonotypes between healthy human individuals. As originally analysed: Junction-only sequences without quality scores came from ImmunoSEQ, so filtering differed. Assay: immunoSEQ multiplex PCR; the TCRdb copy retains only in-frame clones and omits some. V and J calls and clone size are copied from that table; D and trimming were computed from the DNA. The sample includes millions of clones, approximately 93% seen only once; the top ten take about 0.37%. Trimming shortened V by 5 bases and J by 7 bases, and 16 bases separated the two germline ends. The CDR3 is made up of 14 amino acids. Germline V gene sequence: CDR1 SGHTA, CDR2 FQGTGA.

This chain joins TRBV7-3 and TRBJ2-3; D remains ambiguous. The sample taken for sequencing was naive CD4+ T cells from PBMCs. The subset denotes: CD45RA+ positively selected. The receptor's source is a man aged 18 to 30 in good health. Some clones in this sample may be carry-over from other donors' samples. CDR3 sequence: CASSPDRSFNTQYF. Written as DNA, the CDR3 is TGTGCCAGCAGCCCAGACCGATCCTTTAATACGCAGTATTTT.